This TCR beta chain was captured by sequencing in a study of blood T cells in healthy people across ages. General study findings and limits: Estimated diversity that came from one million T cells was considered an underestimate. Per-million-T-cell TCR beta diversity fell roughly linearly with age.

CDR1 and CDR2 (germline): MNHEY, SMNVEV (reference sequence). The CDR3 totals 15 residues. Trimming cost V 2 bases and J 0 bases, with 10 bases left between them. It was with a sample-barcoded 5' primer and a J-beta primer mix that a second PCR of about 6 to 12 cycles was run. TCRdb reprocessed the 5' RACE reads with MiXCR, giving one entry per CDR3 protein. Among about 930,000 distinct CDR3 sequences, about 29% were seen once, and the ten largest hold 10%. This clonotype has a handful of counts. As yet, its antigen is unknown. These data were also reused for a study on T cells of mothers and their children.

This clonotype originated in a woman aged 35 to 49 in good health. Input material: blood. The chain is built from TRBV27 and TRBJ1-2; maybe TRBD1 (6 bases). The DNA for the CDR3 is TGTGCCAGCAGTTTAAGGGGGGGCACTAACTATGGCTACACCTTC. Residues: CASSLRGGTNYGYTF.